This entry concerns a single T cell receptor (beta chain). The age range of participants was about 18 to 89 years, with residence in around 22 US areas. Up to 2 weeks before entering the study, exposed participants had met a COVID-19 case. The data are from a study of blood T cell repertoires in COVID-19. Background on the study: Collection of acute and convalescent COVID-19 samples took place in the United States, Italy and Spain.

Only in-frame clones appear in the TCRdb table, and some are missing; sequencing was by immunoSEQ multiplex PCR. The sample has hundreds of thousands of clones, around 82% seen once. Input material: PBMCs or T cells enriched from blood (not recorded which). The receptor comes from a woman between 40 and 55 years old who had been exposed to COVID-19.

CDR3 nucleotide sequence: TGTGCCAGCAGCCCATCTAGCGGGGGGTCCTACGAGCAGTACTTC. This encodes CASSPSSGGSYEQYF. The chain links TRBV7-2 to TRBJ2-7, with 11 bases fitting TRBD2. CDR1 and CDR2 from the germline V gene are SGHTA and FQGNSA. V shed 5 bases and J 1 base; nucleotides not matched to a gene: 4. This CDR3 contains 15 residues. Using reference TRBV7-2 and TRBJ2-7 for the parts outside the CDR3, the full variable domain is GAGVSQSPSNKVTEKGKDVELRCDPISGHTALYWYRQSLGQGLEFLIYFQGNSAPDKSGLPSDRFSAERTGGSVSTLTIQRTQQEDSAVYLCASSPSSGGSYEQYFGPGTRLTVT.